These 8 T cell receptor beta chains were sequenced from one sample in a study of blood T cell repertoires in COVID-19. Sequencing used immunoSEQ multiplex PCR; TCRdb keeps in-frame clones, though not all of them. The sample lists about 160,000 clones, approximately 81% seen once, with around 3.2% in the top ten. Sequencing was done on a sample of peripheral blood. The source is a human donor with acute or convalescent COVID-19. The donor label of this sample is uncertain.

V is TRBV30 and J is TRBJ2-7, with D perhaps TRBD1 (6 bases). This CDR3 spans 13 amino acids. Trimming removed 5 bases from V and 3 bases from J, with 14 bases in between. CDR1 and CDR2 from the germline V gene are GTSNPN and SVGIG (reference sequence). The CDR3 DNA sequence: TGTGCCTGGGAGCAGGGGTTTAGCTACGAGCAGTACTTC. Translation: CAWEQGFSYEQYF.

The chain is built from TRBV28 and TRBJ2-1; 15 nucleotides align to TRBD2. The CDR3 extends over 18 amino acids. V shed 5 bases and J 1 base; nucleotides not matched to a gene: 6. Germline CDR1 is MDHEN and CDR2 is SYDVKM. In DNA form, the CDR3 reads TGTGCCAGCAGTCAGGGACTAGCGGGGGGCAGGTCCTACAATGAGCAGTTCTTC. Translating it yields CASSQGLAGGRSYNEQFF. The full variable domain, with the rest looked up from reference TRBV28 and TRBJ2-1, is DVKVTQSSRYLVKRTGEKVFLECVQDMDHENMFWYRQDPGLGLRLIYFSYDVKMKEKGDIPEGYSVSREKKERFSLILESASTNQTSMYLCASSQGLAGGRSYNEQFFGPGTRLTVL.

This chain uses TRBV25-1 with TRBJ1-1, with no clear D. The V gene's germline CDR1 is MGHDK and CDR2 SYGVNS. The CDR3 consists of 13 residues. Trimming left V 2 bases short and J 9 bases short, with 13 bases between. DNA of the CDR3: TGTGCCAGCAGTGAACCCCCGGTGCACCAAGCTTTCTTT. This gives the protein CASSEPPVHQAFF.

This sequence joins TRBV6-5 and TRBJ1-5, with D perhaps matching TRBD1 (6 bases). V was cut by 8 bases and J by 10 bases, with 15 bases left in between. Germline V CDR1 and CDR2: MNHEY, SVGAGI. This CDR3 has 12 amino acids. DNA for the CDR3: TGTGCCAGCGGAGGGGGGGACCTACCCCAGCATTTT. Encoded protein: CASGGGDLPQHF.

The J gene is TRBJ1-4, the V gene TRBV7-9; D is undetermined. V was cut by 4 bases and J by 12 bases, with 12 bases left in between. The length of the CDR3 is 12 residues. Germline CDR1 SEHNR, CDR2 FQNEAQ (reference sequence). CDR3 sequence (DNA): TGTGCCAGCAGCTCGTGGGCCACTGAACTGTTTTTT. Translating it yields CASSSWATELFF. The variable domain in full, completed from reference TRBV7-9 and TRBJ1-4, reads DTGVSQNPRHKITKRGQNVTFRCDPISEHNRLYWYRQTLGQGPEFLTYFQNEAQLEKSRLLSDRFSAERPKGSFSTLEIQRTEQGDSAMYLCASSSWATELFFGSGTQLSVL.

V gene TRBV5-4 combines with J gene TRBJ2-5; D is unclear. Germline CDR1 and CDR2: SGHNT and YYREEE (reference sequence). The CDR3 is made up of 13 amino acids. V lost 0 bases and J 0 bases, leaving 3 bases between the germline ends. The CDR3 loop is CASSLGDQETQYF. In nucleotides, the CDR3 is TGTGCCAGCAGCTTGGGCGACCAAGAGACCCAGTACTTC.

Only one count was recorded for this clone. This chain uses TRBV30 with TRBJ1-2; no clear D. This CDR3 has 13 amino acids. V shed 3 bases and J shed 1 base, with 9 bases lying between them. Germline V lookup: CDR1 GTSNPN, CDR2 SVGIG (reference sequence). The CDR3 loop reads CAWSTALNYGYTF. CDR3 nucleotide sequence: TGTGCCTGGAGCACAGCCCTTAACTATGGCTACACCTTC.

V usage is TRBV3-1 (or the pseudogene TRBV3-2) and J usage is TRBJ2-3; D perhaps matches TRBD2 (5 bases). V was shortened by 0 bases and J by 4 bases, with 11 bases between the two germline ends. Germline-derived CDR1 and CDR2 are LGHDT and YNNKEL (reference sequence). The CDR3 spans 15 residues. This CDR3 reads CASSQDWSGSDTQYF. The CDR3 bases are TGTGCCAGCAGCCAAGATTGGTCGGGGTCAGATACGCAGTATTTT.